The 8 T cell receptor beta chains given below trace back to one sample, sequenced in a study of shared clonotypes between healthy human individuals. TCRdb's table, derived via immunoSEQ multiplex PCR, lists solely in-frame clones and lacks some. Of over 2 million clones in the sample, just under 95% are singletons; the top ten hold 0.85% to 1.2%. CD8 cells classed as naive were CD45RO-negative and positively selected for CCR7, excluding terminally differentiated effector memory CD45RA+ cells. Sequenced: naive CD8+ T cells sorted from blood. The origin of the receptors is a man aged 18 to 35 in good health.

The J gene is TRBJ2-7, the V gene TRBV7-2, with D perhaps matching TRBD2 (6 bases). The CDR3 sequence is 18 residues long. CDR1 and CDR2 (germline): SGHTA, FQGNSA. Trimming removed 4 bases at V and 7 bases at J, with 29 bases between. The CDR3 loop reads CASSSLEGSEQRVGEQYF. For the CDR3, the DNA is TGTGCCAGCAGCTCCTTGGAGGGCAGTGAACAAAGAGTGGGGGAGCAGTACTTC.

The V gene is TRBV13, the J gene TRBJ1-1; D unresolved. CDR3 length: 15 amino acids. Trimming took off 1 base at V and 0 bases at J, with 9 bases between the two ends. Germline V gene data show CDR1 as PRHDT and CDR2 as FYEKMQ (reference sequence). CDR3 nucleotide sequence: TGTGCCAGCAGCTTAGTCGCAGGCATGAACACTGAAGCTTTCTTT. Protein product: CASSLVAGMNTEAFF.

The CDR3 nucleotides are TGTGCCAGCAGCCTTTATAGCGGTAGCACAGATACGCAGTATTTT. It is translated as CASSLYSGSTDTQYF. V is TRBV7-6 and J is TRBJ2-3, with TRBD2 as a possible D gene (6 bases). Between the trimmed V and J ends, which lost 5 bases and 0 bases, there was a span of 12 bases. This CDR3 is built from 15 residues. Germline values: CDR1 SGHVS, CDR2 FNYEAQ.

V usage is TRBV2 and J usage is TRBJ2-7; 7 bases align to TRBD1. Germline V gene lookup returns CDR1 SNHLY and CDR2 FYNNEI. The CDR3 length is 13 residues. The ends lost 5 bases at V and 6 bases at J; junction bases unmatched: 7. The DNA for the CDR3 is TGTGCCAGCAGTTTTGACAGGGTGGGCGAGCAGTACTTC. Translating it yields CASSFDRVGEQYF.

With regard to this clone: At the DNA level, this CDR3 is encoded by other sequences in the same sample as well. The chain links TRBV29-1 to TRBJ2-2; possible D gene TRBD1, 5 bases. Germline values: CDR1 SQVTM, CDR2 ANQGSEA. V was trimmed by 3 bases and J by 5 bases, leaving 10 bases between them. The CDR3 totals 13 residues. DNA for the CDR3: TGCAGCGTTGAGGCAGGGAATACCGGGGAGCTGTTTTTT. The encoded protein is CSVEAGNTGELFF.

This sequence joins TRBV15 and TRBJ2-2, with D perhaps assigned TRBD1 or TRBD2 (6 bases each). The CDR3 consists of 18 residues. The V end lost 0 bases, the J end lost 6 bases, and 20 bases lay between the germline ends. Per germline, CDR1 LNHNV and CDR2 YYDKDF (reference sequence). The CDR3 spells CATSRDVSSGGRAGELFF. In nucleotides, the CDR3 is TGTGCCACCAGCAGAGATGTTAGTTCCGGGGGCCGGGCCGGGGAGCTGTTTTTT.

The J gene is TRBJ2-3, the V gene TRBV7-8; no firm D call. Germline values: CDR1 SGHVS, CDR2 FQNEAQ. V was trimmed by 1 base and J by 4 bases, leaving 6 bases between them. CDR3 length: 13 residues. The CDR3 DNA is TGTGCCAGCAGCTTAGTCAGCGCAGATACGCAGTATTTT. Protein: CASSLVSADTQYF.

The chain uses TRBV30 and TRBJ2-7, with TRBD1 identical over 10 bases. The CDR3 consists of 14 residues. CDR1 GTSNPN and CDR2 SVGIG come from the germline V gene (reference sequence). V lost 3 bases to trimming and J lost 2 bases; unmatched junction nucleotides: 4. The CDR3 protein is CAWRWGQGTYEQYF. The CDR3 nucleotides are TGTGCCTGGAGGTGGGGACAGGGGACCTACGAGCAGTACTTC.